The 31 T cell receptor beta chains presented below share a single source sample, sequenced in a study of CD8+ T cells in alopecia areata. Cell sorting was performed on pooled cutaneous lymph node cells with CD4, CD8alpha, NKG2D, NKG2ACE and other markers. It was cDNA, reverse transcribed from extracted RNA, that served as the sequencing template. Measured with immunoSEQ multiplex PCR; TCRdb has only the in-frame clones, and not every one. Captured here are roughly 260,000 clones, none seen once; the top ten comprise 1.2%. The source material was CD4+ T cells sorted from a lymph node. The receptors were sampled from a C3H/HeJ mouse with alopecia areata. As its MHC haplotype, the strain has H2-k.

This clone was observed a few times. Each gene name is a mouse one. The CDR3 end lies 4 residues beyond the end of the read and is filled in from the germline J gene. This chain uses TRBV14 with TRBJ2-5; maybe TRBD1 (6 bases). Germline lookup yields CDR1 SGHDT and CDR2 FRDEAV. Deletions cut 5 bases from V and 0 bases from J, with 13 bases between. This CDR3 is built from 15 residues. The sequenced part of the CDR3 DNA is TGTGCCAGCAGCCCGACAGGATTTAACCAAGAC. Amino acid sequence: CASSPTGFNQD. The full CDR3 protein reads CASSPTGFNQDTQYF.

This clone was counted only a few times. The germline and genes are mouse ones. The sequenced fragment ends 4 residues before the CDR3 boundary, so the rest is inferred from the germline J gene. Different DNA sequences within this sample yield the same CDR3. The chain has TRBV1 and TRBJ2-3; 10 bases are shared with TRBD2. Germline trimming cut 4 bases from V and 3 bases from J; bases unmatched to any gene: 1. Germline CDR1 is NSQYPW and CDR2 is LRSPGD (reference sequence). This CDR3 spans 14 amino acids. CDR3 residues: CTCSGLGGAETLYF. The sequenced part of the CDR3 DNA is TGCACCTGCAGTGGACTGGGGGGCGCAGAA.

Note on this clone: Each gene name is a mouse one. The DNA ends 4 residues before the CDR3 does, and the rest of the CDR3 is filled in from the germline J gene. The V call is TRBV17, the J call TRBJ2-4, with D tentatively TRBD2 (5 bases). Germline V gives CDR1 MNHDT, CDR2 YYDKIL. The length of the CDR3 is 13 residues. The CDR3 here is CASSSGWGNTLYF. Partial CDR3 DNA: TGTGCTAGCAGTAGTGGGTGGGGAAAC.

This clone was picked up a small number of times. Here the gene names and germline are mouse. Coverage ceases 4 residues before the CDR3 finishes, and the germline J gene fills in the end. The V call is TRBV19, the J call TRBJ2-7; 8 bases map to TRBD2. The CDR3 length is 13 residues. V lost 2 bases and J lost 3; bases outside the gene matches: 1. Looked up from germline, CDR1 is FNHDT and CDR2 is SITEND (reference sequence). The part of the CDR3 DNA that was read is TGTGCCAGCAGTATCGACTGGGGCTAT. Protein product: CASSIDWGY. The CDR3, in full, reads CASSIDWGYEQYF.

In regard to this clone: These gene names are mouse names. Incomplete CDR3 DNA: TGTGCCAGCAGTGACCCAGGAGAA. Its translation is CASSDPGE. In full, the CDR3 reads CASSDPGETLYF. This chain connects TRBV13-3 to TRBJ2-3; D uncertain. Read data end 4 residues before the CDR3 end; the end is taken from the germline J gene. The CDR3 runs to 12 residues. Germline CDR1 reads NNHDY; CDR2 reads SYVADS.

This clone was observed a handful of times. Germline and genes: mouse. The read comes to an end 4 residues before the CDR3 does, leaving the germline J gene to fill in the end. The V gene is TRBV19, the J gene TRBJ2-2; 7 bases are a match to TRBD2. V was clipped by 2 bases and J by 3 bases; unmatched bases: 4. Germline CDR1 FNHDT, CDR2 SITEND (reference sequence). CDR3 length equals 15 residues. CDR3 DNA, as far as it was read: TGTGCCAGCAGTATTTGGGGGGAGGACACCGGG. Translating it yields CASSIWGEDTG. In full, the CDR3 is CASSIWGEDTGQLYF. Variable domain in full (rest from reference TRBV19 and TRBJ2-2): GGIITQTPKFLIGQEGQKLTLKCQQNFNHDTMYWYRQDSGKGLRLIYYSITENDLQKGDLSEGYDASREKKSSFSLTVTSAQKNEMAVFLCASSIWGEDTGQLYFGEGSKLTVL.

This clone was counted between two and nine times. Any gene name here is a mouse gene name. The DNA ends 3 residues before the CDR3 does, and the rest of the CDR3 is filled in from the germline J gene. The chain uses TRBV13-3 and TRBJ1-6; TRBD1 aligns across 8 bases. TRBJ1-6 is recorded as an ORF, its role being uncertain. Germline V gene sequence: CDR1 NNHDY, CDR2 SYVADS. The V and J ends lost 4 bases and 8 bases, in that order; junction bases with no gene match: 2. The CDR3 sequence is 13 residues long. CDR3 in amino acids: CASSNRGDSPLYF. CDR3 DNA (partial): TGTGCCAGCAGTAACAGGGGGGATTCGCCC.

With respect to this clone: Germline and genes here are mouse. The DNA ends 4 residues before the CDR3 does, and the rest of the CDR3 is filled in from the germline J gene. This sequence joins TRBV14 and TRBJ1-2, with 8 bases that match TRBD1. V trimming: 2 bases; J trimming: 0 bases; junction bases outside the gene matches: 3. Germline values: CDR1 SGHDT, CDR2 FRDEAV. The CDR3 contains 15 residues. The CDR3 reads CASSLGRGPNSDYTF. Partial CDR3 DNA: TGTGCCAGCAGTTTGGGCAGGGGGCCAAACTCC.

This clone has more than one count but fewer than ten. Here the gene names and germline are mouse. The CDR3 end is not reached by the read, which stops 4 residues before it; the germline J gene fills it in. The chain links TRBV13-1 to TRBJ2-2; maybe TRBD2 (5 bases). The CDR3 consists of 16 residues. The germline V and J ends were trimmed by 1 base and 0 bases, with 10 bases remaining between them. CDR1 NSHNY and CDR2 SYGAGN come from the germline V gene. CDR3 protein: CASSDRLGANTGQLYF. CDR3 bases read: TGTGCCAGCAGTGATAGGCTGGGAGCAAACACCGGG.

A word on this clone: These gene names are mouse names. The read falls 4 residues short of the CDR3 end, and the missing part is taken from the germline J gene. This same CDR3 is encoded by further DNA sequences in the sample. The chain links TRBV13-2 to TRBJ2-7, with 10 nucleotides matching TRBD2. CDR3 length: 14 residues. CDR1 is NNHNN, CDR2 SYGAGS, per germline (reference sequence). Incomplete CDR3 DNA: TGTGCCAGCGGCCCCGGACTGGGGGTGTAT. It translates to CASGPGLGVY. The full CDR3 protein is CASGPGLGVYEQYF.

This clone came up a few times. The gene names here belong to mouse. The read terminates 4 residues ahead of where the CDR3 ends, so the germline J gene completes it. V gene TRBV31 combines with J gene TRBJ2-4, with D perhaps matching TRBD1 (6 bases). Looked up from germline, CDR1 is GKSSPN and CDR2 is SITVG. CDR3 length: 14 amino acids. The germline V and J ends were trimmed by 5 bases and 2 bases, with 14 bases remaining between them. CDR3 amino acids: CAWGERGIQNTLYF. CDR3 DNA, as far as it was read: TGTGCCTGGGGCGAGAGGGGGATTCAAAAC.

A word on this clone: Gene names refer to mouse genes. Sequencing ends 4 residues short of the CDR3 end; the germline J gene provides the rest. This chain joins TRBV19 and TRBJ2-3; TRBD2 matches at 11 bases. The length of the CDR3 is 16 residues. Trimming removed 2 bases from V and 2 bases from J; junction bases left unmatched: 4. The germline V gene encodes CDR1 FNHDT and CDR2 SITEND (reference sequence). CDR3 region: CASSIHWGGAAETLYF. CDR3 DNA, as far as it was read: TGTGCCAGCAGTATCCACTGGGGGGGCGCTGCAGAA.

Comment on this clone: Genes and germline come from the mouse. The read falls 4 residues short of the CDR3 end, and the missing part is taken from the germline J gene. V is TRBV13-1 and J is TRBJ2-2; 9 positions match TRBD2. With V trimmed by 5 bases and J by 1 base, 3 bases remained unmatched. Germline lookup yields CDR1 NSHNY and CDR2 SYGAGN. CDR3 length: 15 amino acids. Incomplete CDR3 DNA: TGTGCCAGCAGCACTGGGGGGAAAAACACCGGG. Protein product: CASSTGGKNTG. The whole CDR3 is CASSTGGKNTGQLYF.

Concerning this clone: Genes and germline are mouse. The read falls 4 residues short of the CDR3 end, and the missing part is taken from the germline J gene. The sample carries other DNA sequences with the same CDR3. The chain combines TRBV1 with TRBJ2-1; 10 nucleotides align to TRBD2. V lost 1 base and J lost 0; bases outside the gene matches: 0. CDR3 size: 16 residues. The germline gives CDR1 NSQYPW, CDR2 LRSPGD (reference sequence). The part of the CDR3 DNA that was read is TGCACCTGCAGTGCAGGGACTGGGGGTAACTATGCT. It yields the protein CTCSAGTGGNYA. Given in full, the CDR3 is CTCSAGTGGNYAEQFF.

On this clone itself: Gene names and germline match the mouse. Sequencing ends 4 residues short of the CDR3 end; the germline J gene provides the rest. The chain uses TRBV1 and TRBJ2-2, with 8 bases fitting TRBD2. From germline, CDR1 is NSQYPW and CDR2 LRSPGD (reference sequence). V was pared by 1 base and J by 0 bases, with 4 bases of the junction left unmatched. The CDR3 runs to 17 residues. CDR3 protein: CTCSAADWVPNTGQLYF. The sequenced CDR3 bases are TGCACCTGCAGTGCAGCGGACTGGGTCCCAAACACCGGG. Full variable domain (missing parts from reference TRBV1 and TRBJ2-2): VTLLEQNPRWRLVPRGQAVNLRCILKNSQYPWMSWYQQDLQKQLQWLFTLRSPGDKEVKSLPGADYLATRVTDTELRLQVANMSQGRTLYCTCSAADWVPNTGQLYFGEGSKLTVL.

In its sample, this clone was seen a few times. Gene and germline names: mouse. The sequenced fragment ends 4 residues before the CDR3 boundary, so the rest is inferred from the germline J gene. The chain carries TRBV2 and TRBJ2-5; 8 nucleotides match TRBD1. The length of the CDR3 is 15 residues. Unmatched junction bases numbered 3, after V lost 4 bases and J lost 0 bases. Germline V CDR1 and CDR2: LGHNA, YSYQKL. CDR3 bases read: TGTGCCAGCAGCCCCGACAGGGGTAACCAAGAC. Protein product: CASSPDRGNQD. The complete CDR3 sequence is CASSPDRGNQDTQYF. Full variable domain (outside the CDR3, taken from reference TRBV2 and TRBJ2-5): DPKIIQKPKYLVAVTGSEKILICEQYLGHNAMYWYRQSAKKPLEFMFSYSYQKLMDNQTASSRFQPQSSKKNHLDLQITALKPDDSATYFCASSPDRGNQDTQYFGPGTRLLVL.

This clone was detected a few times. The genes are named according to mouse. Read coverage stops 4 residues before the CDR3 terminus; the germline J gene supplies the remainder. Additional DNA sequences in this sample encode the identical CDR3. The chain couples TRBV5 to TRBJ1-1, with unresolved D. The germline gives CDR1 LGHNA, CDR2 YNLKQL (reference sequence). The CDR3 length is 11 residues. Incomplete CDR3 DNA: TGTGCCAGCAGCCAAGAAGGA. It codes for CASSQEG. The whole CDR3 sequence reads CASSQEGEVFF.

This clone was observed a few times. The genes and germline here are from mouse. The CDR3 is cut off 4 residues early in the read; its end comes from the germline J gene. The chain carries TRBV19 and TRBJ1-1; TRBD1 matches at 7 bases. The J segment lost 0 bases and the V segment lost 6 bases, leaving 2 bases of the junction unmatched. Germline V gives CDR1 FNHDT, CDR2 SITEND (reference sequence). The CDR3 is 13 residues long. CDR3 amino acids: CASIGTANTEVFF. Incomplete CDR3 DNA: TGTGCCAGCATCGGGACAGCAAACACA.

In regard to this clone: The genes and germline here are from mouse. The sequenced part of the CDR3 DNA is TGTGCCAGCAGTGGACAGAACGCAAACACA. Amino acid sequence: CASSGQNANT. The entire CDR3 reads CASSGQNANTEVFF. This chain links TRBV13-3 with TRBJ1-1; weak D call: TRBD1 (5 bases). The read falls 4 residues short of the CDR3 end, and the missing part is taken from the germline J gene. Germline V lookup: CDR1 NNHDY, CDR2 SYVADS. The CDR3 totals 14 residues. The V gene lost 3 bases and the J gene lost 0 bases, with 9 bases spanning the gap.

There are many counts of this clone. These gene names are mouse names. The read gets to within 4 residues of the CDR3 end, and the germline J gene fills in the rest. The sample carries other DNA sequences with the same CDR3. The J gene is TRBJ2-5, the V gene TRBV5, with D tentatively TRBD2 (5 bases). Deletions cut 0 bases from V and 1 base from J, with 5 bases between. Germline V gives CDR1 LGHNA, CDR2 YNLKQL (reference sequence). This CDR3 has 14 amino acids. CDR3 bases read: TGTGCCAGCAGCCAAGACTGGGACCAAGAC. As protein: CASSQDWDQD. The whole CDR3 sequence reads CASSQDWDQDTQYF.

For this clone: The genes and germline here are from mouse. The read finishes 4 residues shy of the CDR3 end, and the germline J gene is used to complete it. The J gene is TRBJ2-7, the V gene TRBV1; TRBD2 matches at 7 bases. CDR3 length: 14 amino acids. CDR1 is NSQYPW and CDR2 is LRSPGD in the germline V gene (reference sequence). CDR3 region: CTCSANRGGYEQYF. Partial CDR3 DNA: TGCACCTGCAGTGCAAATCGGGGGGGGTAT.

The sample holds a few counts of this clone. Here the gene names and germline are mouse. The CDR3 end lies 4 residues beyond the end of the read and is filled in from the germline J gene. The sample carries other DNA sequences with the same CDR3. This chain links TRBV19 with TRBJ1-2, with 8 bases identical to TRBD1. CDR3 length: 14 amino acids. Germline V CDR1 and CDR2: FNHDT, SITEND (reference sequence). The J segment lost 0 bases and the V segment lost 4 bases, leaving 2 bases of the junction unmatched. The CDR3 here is CASSSDRANSDYTF. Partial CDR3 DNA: TGTGCCAGCAGTTCGGACAGGGCAAACTCC.

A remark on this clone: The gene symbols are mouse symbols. CDR3 sequence: CASSDETGNSDYTF. Partial CDR3 DNA: TGTGCCAGCAGTGATGAGACAGGGAACTCC. The chain carries TRBV13-3 and TRBJ1-2; 7 nucleotides agree with TRBD1. The read ends 4 residues shy of where the CDR3 ends; the end is completed using the germline J gene. CDR3 length: 14 residues. Germline V lookup: CDR1 NNHDY, CDR2 SYVADS. J was trimmed by 2 bases and V by 0 bases; bases with no gene match: 1.

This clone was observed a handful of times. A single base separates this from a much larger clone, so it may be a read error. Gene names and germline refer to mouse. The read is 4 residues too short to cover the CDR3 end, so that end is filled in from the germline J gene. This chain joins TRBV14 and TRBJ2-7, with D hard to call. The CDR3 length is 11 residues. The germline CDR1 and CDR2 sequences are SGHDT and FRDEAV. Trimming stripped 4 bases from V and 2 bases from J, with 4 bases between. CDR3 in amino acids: CASSDTYEQYF. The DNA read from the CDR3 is TGTGCCAGCAGTGACACCTAT. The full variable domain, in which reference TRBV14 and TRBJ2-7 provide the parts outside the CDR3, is EAGVTQSPRYAVLQEGQAVSFWCDPISGHDTLYWYQQPRDQGPQLLVYFRDEAVIDNSQLPSDRFSAVRPKGTNSTLKIQSAKQGDTATYLCASSDTYEQYFGPGTRLTVL.

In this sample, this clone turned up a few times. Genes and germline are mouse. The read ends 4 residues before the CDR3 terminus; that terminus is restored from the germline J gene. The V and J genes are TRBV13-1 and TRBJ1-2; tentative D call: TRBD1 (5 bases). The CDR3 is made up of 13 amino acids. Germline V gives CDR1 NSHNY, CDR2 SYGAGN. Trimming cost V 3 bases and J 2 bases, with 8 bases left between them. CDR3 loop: CASSGNRNSDYTF. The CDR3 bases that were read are TGTGCCAGCAGTGGCAACAGGAACTCC.

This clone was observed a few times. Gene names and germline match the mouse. The CDR3 protein is CASGDAWGDSYEQYF. Partial CDR3 DNA: TGTGCCAGCGGTGATGCCTGGGGGGACTCCTAT. The genes are TRBV13-2 and TRBJ2-7, with 8 bases matching TRBD2. The sequenced fragment ends 4 residues before the CDR3 boundary, so the rest is inferred from the germline J gene. Germline V gives CDR1 NNHNN, CDR2 SYGAGS (reference sequence). This CDR3 comprises 15 residues. The V segment lost 0 bases and the J segment 0 bases; nucleotides outside the gene matches: 2.

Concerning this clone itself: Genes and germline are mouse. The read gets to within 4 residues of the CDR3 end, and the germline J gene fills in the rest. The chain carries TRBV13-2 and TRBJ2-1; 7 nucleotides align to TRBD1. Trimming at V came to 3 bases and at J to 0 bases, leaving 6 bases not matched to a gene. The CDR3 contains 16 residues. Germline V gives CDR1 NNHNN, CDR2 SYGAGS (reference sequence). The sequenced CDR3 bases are TGTGCCAGCGGTGGGGGACAGCCATATAACTATGCT. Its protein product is CASGGGQPYNYA. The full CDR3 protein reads CASGGGQPYNYAEQFF.

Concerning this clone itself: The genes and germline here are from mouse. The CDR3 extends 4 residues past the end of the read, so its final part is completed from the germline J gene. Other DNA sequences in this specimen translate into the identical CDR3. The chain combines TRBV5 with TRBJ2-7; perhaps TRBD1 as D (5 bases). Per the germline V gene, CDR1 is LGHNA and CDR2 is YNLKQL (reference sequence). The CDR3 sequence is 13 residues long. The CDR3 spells CASSQEDRYEQYF. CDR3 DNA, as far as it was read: TGTGCCAGCAGCCAAGAAGACAGATAT.

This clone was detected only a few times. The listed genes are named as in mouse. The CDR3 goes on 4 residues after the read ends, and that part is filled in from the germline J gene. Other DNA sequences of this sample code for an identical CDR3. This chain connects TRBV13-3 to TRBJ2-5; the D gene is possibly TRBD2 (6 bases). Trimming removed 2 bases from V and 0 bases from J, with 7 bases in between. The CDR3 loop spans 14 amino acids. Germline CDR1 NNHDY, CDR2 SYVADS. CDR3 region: CASSELGNQDTQYF. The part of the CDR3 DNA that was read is TGTGCCAGCAGTGAGCTGGGGAACCAAGAC. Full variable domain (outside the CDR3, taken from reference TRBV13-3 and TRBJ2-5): EAAVTQSPRSKVAVTGGKVTLSCHQTNNHDYMYWYRQDTGHGLRLIHYSYVADSTEKGDIPDGYKASRPSQENFSLILELASLSQTAVYFCASSELGNQDTQYFGPGTRLLVL.

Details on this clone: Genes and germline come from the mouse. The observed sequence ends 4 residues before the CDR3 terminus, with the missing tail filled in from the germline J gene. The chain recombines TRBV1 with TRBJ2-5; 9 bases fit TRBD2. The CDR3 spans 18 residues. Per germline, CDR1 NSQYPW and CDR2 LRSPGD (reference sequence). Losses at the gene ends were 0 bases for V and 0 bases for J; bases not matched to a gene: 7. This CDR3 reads CTCSADLWGGSNQDTQYF. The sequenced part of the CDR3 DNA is TGCACCTGCAGTGCAGATCTCTGGGGGGGTTCTAACCAAGAC.

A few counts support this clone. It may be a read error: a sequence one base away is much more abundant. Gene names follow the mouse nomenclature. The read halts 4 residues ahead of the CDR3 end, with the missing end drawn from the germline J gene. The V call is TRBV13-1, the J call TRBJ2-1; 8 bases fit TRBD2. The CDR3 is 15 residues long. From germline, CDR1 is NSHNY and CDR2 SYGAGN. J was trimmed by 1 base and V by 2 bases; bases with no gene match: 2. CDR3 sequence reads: CASSEWGGNYAEQFF. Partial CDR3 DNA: TGTGCCAGCAGTGAGTGGGGGGGGAACTATGCT.